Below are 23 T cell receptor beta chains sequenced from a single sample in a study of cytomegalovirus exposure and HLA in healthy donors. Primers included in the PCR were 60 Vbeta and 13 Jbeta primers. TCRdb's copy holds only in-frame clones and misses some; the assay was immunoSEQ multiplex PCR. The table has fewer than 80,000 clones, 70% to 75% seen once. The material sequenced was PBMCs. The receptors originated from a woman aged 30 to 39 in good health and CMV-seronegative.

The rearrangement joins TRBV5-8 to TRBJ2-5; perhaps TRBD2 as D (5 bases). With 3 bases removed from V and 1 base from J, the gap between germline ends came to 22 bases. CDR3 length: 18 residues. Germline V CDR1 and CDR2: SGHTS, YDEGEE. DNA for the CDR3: TGTGCCAGCAGCTGGGCGGAGGTTATAGAAAGCCTCCAAGAGACCCAGTACTTC. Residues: CASSWAEVIESLQETQYF.

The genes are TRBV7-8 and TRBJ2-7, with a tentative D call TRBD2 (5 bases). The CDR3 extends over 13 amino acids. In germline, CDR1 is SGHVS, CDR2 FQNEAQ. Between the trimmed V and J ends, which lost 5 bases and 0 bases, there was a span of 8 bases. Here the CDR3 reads CASSPGFSYEQYF. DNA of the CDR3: TGTGCCAGCAGCCCGGGATTCTCCTACGAGCAGTACTTC.

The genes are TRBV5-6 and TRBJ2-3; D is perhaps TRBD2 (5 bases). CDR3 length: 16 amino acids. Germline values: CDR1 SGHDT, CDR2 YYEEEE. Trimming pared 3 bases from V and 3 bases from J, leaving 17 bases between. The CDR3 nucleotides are TGTGCCAGCAGCTCCCTCGCTAGCTGGCGGACAGATACGCAGTATTTT. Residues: CASSSLASWRTDTQYF.

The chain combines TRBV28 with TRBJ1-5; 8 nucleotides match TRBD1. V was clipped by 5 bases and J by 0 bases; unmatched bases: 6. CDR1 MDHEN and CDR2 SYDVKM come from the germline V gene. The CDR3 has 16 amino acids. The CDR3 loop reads CASSPLTGDSNQPQHF. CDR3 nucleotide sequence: TGTGCCAGCAGTCCGTTGACAGGGGATAGCAATCAGCCCCAGCATTTT.

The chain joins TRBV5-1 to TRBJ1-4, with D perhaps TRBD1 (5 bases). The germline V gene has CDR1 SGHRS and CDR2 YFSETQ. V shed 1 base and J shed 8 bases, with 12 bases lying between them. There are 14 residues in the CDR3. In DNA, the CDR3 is TGCGCCAGCAGCTTGAATCCAGGGAACGAAAAACTGTTTTTT. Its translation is CASSLNPGNEKLFF.

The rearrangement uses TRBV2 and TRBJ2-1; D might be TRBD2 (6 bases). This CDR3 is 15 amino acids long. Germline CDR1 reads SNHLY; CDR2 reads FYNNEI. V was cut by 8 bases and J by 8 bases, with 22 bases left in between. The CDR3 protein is CASPGGGAAWHEQFF. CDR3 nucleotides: TGTGCCAGCCCCGGAGGAGGGGCCGCTTGGCATGAGCAGTTCTTC.

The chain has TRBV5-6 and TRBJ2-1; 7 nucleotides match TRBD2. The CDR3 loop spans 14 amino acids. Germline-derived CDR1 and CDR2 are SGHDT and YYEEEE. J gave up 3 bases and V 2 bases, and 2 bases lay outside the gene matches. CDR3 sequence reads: CASSFWTSYNEQFF. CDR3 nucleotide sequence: TGTGCCAGCAGCTTCTGGACTAGCTACAATGAGCAGTTCTTC.

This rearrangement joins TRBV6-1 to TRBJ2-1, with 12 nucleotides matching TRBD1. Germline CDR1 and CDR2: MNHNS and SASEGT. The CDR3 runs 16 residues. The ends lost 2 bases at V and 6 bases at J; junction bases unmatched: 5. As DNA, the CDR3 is TGTGCCAGCAGTGAAAGTAGGGGACAGGGGGCCAATGAGCAGTTCTTC. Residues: CASSESRGQGANEQFF.

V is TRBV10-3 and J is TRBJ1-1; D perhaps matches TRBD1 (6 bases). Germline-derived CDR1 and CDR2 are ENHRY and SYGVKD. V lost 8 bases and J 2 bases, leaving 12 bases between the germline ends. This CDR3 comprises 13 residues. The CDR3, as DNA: TGTGCCATCCGCGGGGGGCGAAACACTGAAGCTTTCTTT. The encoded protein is CAIRGGRNTEAFF.

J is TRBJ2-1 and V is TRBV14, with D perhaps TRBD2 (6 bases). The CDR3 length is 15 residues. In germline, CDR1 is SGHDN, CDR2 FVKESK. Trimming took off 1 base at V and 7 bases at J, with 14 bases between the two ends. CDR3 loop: CASSQGPLLANEQFF. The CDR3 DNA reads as TGTGCCAGCAGCCAAGGACCTCTACTAGCAAATGAGCAGTTCTTC. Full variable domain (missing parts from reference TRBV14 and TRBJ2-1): EAGVTQFPSHSVIEKGQTVTLRCDPISGHDNLYWYRRVMGKEIKFLLHFVKESKQDESGMPNNRFLAERTGGTYSTLKVQPAELEDSGVYFCASSQGPLLANEQFFGPGTRLTVL.

The CDR3 loop is CASSSGTGAGELFF. The CDR3 DNA reads as TGTGCCAGCAGTTCTGGGACAGGGGCCGGGGAGCTGTTTTTT. The chain couples TRBV6-1 to TRBJ2-2; TRBD1 matches at 10 bases. Germline V gene lookup returns CDR1 MNHNS and CDR2 SASEGT. The V gene end was trimmed by 5 bases and the J gene end by 6 bases; junction bases not matched to a gene: 3. The CDR3 is 14 amino acids.

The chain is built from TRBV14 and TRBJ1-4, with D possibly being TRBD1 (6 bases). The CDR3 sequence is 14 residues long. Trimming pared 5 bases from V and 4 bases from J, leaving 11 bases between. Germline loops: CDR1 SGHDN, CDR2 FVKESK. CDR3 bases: TGTGCCAGCAGCACCACAGGGATTAATGAAAAACTGTTTTTT. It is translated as CASSTTGINEKLFF.

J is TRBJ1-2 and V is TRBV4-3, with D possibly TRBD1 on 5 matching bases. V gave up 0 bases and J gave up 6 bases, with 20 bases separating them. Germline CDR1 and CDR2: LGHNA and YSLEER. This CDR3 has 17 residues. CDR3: CASSQEGRGLWLDGYTF. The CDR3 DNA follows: TGCGCCAGCAGCCAAGAAGGAAGGGGCCTATGGCTAGATGGCTACACCTTC.

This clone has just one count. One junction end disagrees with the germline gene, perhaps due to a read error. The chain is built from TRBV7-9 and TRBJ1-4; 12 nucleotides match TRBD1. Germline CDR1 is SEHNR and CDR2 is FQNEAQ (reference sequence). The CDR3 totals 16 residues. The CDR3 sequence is CSSSLGDRGLNEKLFF. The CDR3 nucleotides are TGTTCCAGCAGCCTAGGGGACAGGGGGCTGAATGAAAAACTGTTTTTT.

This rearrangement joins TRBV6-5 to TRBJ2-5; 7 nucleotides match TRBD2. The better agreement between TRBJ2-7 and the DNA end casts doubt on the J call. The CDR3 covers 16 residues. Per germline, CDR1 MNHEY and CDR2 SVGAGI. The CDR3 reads CASSYSLAEGSYEQYF. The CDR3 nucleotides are TGTGCCAGCAGTTACTCGCTAGCGGAGGGCTCCTACGAGCAGTACTTC.

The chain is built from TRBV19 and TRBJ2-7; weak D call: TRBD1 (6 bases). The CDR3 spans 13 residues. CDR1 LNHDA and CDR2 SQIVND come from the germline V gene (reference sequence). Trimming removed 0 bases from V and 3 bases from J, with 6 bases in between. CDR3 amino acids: CASSIEQGYEQYF. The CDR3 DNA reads TGTGCCAGTAGTATAGAACAGGGCTACGAGCAGTACTTC.

The CDR3 bases are TGTGCCAGCAGCTGGCGGGACAGACAAAACACTGAAGCTTTCTTT. Translated, it gives CASSWRDRQNTEAFF. The V and J genes are TRBV5-4 and TRBJ1-1, with 7 positions matching TRBD1. V lost 3 bases to trimming and J lost 2 bases; unmatched junction nucleotides: 7. Germline CDR1 SGHNT, CDR2 YYREEE (reference sequence). This CDR3 has 15 amino acids. Filled out from reference TRBV5-4 and TRBJ1-1, the complete variable domain reads ETGVTQSPTHLIKTRGQQVTLRCSSQSGHNTVSWYQQALGQGPQFIFQYYREEENGRGNFPPRFSGLQFPNYSSELNVNALELDDSALYLCASSWRDRQNTEAFFGQGTRLTVV.

In DNA, the CDR3 is TGTGCCAGCAGTGTCCGAGGACAGGGGGAAAGCGGGGAGCTGTTTTTT. Amino acid sequence: CASSVRGQGESGELFF. The chain joins TRBV2 to TRBJ2-2; 10 nucleotides agree with TRBD1. The CDR3 length is 16 residues. J lost 7 bases, V lost 4 bases, and 9 bases had no gene match. Germline-derived CDR1 and CDR2 are SNHLY and FYNNEI.

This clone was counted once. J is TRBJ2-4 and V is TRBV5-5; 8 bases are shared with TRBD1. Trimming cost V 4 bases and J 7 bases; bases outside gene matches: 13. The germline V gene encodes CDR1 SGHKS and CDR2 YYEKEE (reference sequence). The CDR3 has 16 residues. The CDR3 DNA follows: TGTGCCAGCAGCGAACGGACAGGGTCGCCTTCGAACATTCAGTACTTC. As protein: CASSERTGSPSNIQYF.

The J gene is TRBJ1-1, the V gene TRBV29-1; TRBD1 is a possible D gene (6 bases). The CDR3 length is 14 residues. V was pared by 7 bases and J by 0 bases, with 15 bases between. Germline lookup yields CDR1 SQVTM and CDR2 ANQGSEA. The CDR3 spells CSAGFRDMNTEAFF. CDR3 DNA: TGCAGCGCGGGCTTCCGGGACATGAACACTGAAGCTTTCTTT. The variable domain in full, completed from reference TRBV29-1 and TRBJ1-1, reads SAVISQKPSRDICQRGTSLTIQCQVDSQVTMMFWYRQQPGQSLTLIATANQGSEATYESGFVIDKFPISRPNLTFSTLTVSNMSPEDSSIYLCSAGFRDMNTEAFFGQGTRLTVV.

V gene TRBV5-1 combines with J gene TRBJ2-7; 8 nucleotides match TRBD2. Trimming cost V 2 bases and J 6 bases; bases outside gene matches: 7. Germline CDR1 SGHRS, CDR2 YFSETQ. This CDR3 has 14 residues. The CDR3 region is CASSFTSGGSEQYF. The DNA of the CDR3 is TGCGCCAGCAGCTTCACTAGCGGCGGTAGCGAGCAGTACTTC.

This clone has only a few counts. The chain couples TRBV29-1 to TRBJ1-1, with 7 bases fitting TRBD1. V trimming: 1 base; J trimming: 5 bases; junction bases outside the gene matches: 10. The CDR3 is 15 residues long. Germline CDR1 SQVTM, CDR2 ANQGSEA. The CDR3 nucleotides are TGCAGCGTTGAAGGACGGGAGGGGGCGAGGACTGAAGCTTTCTTT. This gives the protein CSVEGREGARTEAFF.

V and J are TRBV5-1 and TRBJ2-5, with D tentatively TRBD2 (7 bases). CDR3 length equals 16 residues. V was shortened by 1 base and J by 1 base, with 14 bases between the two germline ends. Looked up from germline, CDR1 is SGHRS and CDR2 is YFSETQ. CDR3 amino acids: CASSLTGGSGQETQYF. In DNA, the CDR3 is TGCGCCAGCAGCTTGACGGGGGGCAGTGGCCAAGAGACCCAGTACTTC.